This T cell receptor beta chain was obtained from a study of T cell responses to AZD1222 COVID-19 vaccine. Study results and limitations: Reportedly, nearly half of unique spike TCRs recognized epitopes outside B.1.351/B.1.1.7 mutations. Spike was spanned by vaccine-associated CD4 TCRs, which were dominant at 160-218 and 743-854.

This clone was observed a single time. Antigen unknown. The repertoire was sequenced with immunoSEQ multiplex PCR; TCRdb's copy has only in-frame clones and lacks some. The sample yields 120,000 or so clones, around 85% seen once. The sequencing here drew on peripheral blood, taken on day 0 of AZD1222 vaccination. The receptor's source is an adult in good health.

CDR3 in amino acids: CAWSRGSGGITDTQYF. CDR3 DNA sequence: TGTGCCTGGAGTAGAGGGTCGGGGGGGATAACAGATACGCAGTATTTT. The rearrangement uses TRBV30 and TRBJ2-3, with 8 nucleotides matching TRBD2. V lost 2 bases, J lost 3 bases, and 10 bases stayed unmatched. CDR3 length equals 16 residues. CDR1 and CDR2 (germline): GTSNPN, SVGIG (reference sequence). Complete variable domain (other parts from reference TRBV30 and TRBJ2-3): SQTIHQWPATLVQPVGSPLSLECTVEGTSNPNLYWYRQAAGRGLQLLFYSVGIGQISSEVPQNLSASRPQDRQFILSSKKLLLSDSGFYLCAWSRGSGGITDTQYFGPGTRLTVL.